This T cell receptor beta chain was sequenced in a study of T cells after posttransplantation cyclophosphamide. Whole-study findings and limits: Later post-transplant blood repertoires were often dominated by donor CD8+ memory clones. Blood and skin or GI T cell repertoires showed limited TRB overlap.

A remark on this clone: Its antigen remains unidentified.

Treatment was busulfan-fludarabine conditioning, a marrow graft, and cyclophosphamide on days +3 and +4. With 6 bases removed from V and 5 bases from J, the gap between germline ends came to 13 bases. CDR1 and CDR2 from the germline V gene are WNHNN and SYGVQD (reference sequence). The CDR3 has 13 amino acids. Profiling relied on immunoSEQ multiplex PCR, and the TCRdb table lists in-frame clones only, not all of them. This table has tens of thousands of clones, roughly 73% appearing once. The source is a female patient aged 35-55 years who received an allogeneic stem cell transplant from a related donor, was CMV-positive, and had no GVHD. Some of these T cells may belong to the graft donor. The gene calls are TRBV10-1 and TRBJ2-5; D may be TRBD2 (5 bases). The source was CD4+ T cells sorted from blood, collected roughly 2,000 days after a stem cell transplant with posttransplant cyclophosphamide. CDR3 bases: TGCGCCAGCAGGGCCGGGATCGCGGAGACCCAGTACTTC. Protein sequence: CASRAGIAETQYF.